The rows below give T cell receptor beta chains drawn from one sample of a study of PD-1 blockade in mismatch repair-deficient tumors. Repertoires were generated with immunoSEQ multiplex PCR, while TCRdb's copy carries only in-frame clones and drops some. The sample consists of approximately 100,000 clones, about four fifths of them appearing once. Sequencing used peripheral blood, obtained roughly 35 weeks after starting pembrolizumab. The source of these receptors is an adult with mismatch repair-deficient cancer. Each CDR3 is given with its conserved first and last residue. The order of the fields is CDR3 protein, CDR3 DNA, J gene, clone size, V gene, D gene. A D gene is named only where the DNA matches it firmly. Clone size appears in some rows only: once, few, many, or a class for an expanded clone.

CDR3 protein: CASSLGSGNTIYF; CDR3 DNA: TGTGCCAGCAGCTTGGGGTCCGGAAACACCATATATTTT; J gene: TRBJ1-3; clone size: NA; V gene: TRBV11-3; D gene: NA
CDR3 protein: CASSLTSWDTQYF; CDR3 DNA: TGTGCCAGCAGCTTAACTAGTTGGGATACGCAGTATTTT; J gene: TRBJ2-3; clone size: few; V gene: TRBV5-6; D gene: NA
CDR3 protein: CASSIDNYNEQFF; CDR3 DNA: TGTGCCAGTAGTATAGACAACTACAATGAGCAGTTCTTC; J gene: TRBJ2-1; clone size: NA; V gene: TRBV19; D gene: NA
CDR3 protein: CASSFSENIQYF; CDR3 DNA: TGTGCCAGCAGCTTCTCGGAAAACATTCAGTACTTC; J gene: TRBJ2-4; clone size: NA; V gene: TRBV5-6; D gene: NA
CDR3 protein: CASSLGTRINNEQFF; CDR3 DNA: TGTGCCAGTAGTCTCGGGACTAGAATTAACAATGAGCAGTTCTTC; J gene: TRBJ2-1; clone size: NA; V gene: TRBV19; D gene: TRBD2
CDR3 protein: CASSLYTGVGETQYF; CDR3 DNA: TGTGCCAGCAGTTTGTATACAGGGGTTGGAGAGACCCAGTACTTC; J gene: TRBJ2-5; clone size: NA; V gene: TRBV27; D gene: TRBD1
CDR3 protein: CASSETSGISNEQFF; CDR3 DNA: TGTGCCAGCAGTGAGACTAGCGGGATAAGCAATGAGCAGTTCTTC; J gene: TRBJ2-1; clone size: once; V gene: TRBV6-4; D gene: TRBD2
CDR3 protein: CSVSLAGVTSSYEQYF; CDR3 DNA: TGCAGCGTCTCTCTAGCGGGAGTAACCAGCTCCTACGAGCAGTACTTC; J gene: TRBJ2-7; clone size: NA; V gene: TRBV29-1; D gene: TRBD2
CDR3 protein: CASSPGQTEAFF; CDR3 DNA: TGTGCCAGCTCACCCGGTCAGACTGAAGCTTTCTTT; J gene: TRBJ1-1; clone size: few; V gene: TRBV18; D gene: NA
CDR3 protein: CASSSRRGGGQPQHF; CDR3 DNA: TGTGCCAGTAGTTCCCGGCGGGGGGGCGGTCAGCCCCAGCATTTT; J gene: TRBJ1-5; clone size: few; V gene: TRBV19; D gene: NA
CDR3 protein: CASSYGTGFEKLFF; CDR3 DNA: TGTGCCAGCAGTTACGGGACAGGGTTCGAAAAACTGTTTTTT; J gene: TRBJ1-4; clone size: NA; V gene: TRBV6-5; D gene: TRBD1
CDR3 protein: CASSQKDRGHGYTF; CDR3 DNA: TGCGCCAGCAGCCAAAAAGACAGGGGCCATGGCTACACCTTC; J gene: TRBJ1-2; clone size: NA; V gene: TRBV4-1; D gene: TRBD1
CDR3 protein: CASSVEGGTYEQYF; CDR3 DNA: TGTGCCAGCAGCGTAGAAGGGGGCACCTACGAGCAGTACTTC; J gene: TRBJ2-7; clone size: NA; V gene: TRBV9; D gene: TRBD1
CDR3 protein: CASSPTTGTEAFF; CDR3 DNA: TGTGCCAGCAGCCCAACTACGGGGACTGAAGCTTTCTTT; J gene: TRBJ1-1; clone size: NA; V gene: TRBV9; D gene: NA
CDR3 protein: CASSMLSRASNQPQHF; CDR3 DNA: TGTGCCAGTAGTATGCTTTCCAGGGCTAGCAATCAGCCCCAGCATTTT; J gene: TRBJ1-5; clone size: NA; V gene: TRBV19; D gene: NA
CDR3 protein: CASIDIAGAAGELFF; CDR3 DNA: TGTGCCAGCATCGATATAGCGGGAGCAGCCGGGGAGCTGTTTTTT; J gene: TRBJ2-2; clone size: NA; V gene: TRBV2; D gene: TRBD2
CDR3 protein: CASSTGARNIQYF; CDR3 DNA: TGTGCCAGCAGTACCGGGGCAAGAAACATTCAGTACTTC; J gene: TRBJ2-4; clone size: NA; V gene: TRBV28; D gene: NA
CDR3 protein: CSAQEGKETQYF; CDR3 DNA: TGCAGCGCCCAGGAGGGCAAAGAGACCCAGTACTTC; J gene: TRBJ2-5; clone size: NA; V gene: TRBV29-1; D gene: NA
CDR3 protein: CASSLGAGTNYGYTF; CDR3 DNA: TGTGCCAGCAGCTTAGGAGCAGGGACTAACTATGGCTACACCTTC; J gene: TRBJ1-2; clone size: NA; V gene: TRBV7-9; D gene: NA
CDR3 protein: CASSPGTNRAYEQYF; CDR3 DNA: TGTGCCAGCAGCCCAGGGACTAATAGGGCCTACGAGCAGTACTTC; J gene: TRBJ2-7; clone size: NA; V gene: TRBV7-9; D gene: TRBD2
CDR3 protein: CASSYIRDRVGNTIYF; CDR3 DNA: TGTGCCAGCAGTTATATCCGGGACAGGGTTGGAAACACCATATATTTT; J gene: TRBJ1-3; clone size: NA; V gene: TRBV6-6; D gene: TRBD1
CDR3 protein: CASSPILGGTDTQYF; CDR3 DNA: TGCGCCAGCAGCCCGATCTTAGGAGGCACAGATACGCAGTATTTT; J gene: TRBJ2-3; clone size: NA; V gene: TRBV5-1; D gene: NA
CDR3 protein: CASSLDGAIETQYF; CDR3 DNA: TGTGCTAGCAGCTTAGACGGGGCTATAGAGACCCAGTACTTC; J gene: TRBJ2-5; clone size: NA; V gene: TRBV7-7; D gene: NA
CDR3 protein: CASSTGTVGETQYF; CDR3 DNA: TGTGCCAGCAGCACCGGGACCGTGGGAGAGACCCAGTACTTC; J gene: TRBJ2-5; clone size: few; V gene: TRBV11-2; D gene: NA
CDR3 protein: CASSFNRQGGGDEQFF; CDR3 DNA: TGTGCCAGCAGCTTTAACCGACAGGGAGGGGGCGATGAGCAGTTCTTC; J gene: TRBJ2-1; clone size: NA; V gene: TRBV5-4; D gene: NA
CDR3 protein: CASSLEALTSSPSYEQYF; CDR3 DNA: TGTGCCAGCAGCTTGGAGGCCCTTACTTCCTCCCCTTCCTACGAGCAGTACTTC; J gene: TRBJ2-7; clone size: NA; V gene: TRBV5-4; D gene: NA
CDR3 protein: CSARAGNEQFF; CDR3 DNA: TGCAGTGCTAGGGCCGGCAATGAGCAGTTCTTC; J gene: TRBJ2-1; clone size: NA; V gene: TRBV20-1; D gene: NA
CDR3 protein: CSANRDTAIGGYTF; CDR3 DNA: TGCAGCGCCAATCGAGACACCGCAATAGGTGGCTACACCTTC; J gene: TRBJ1-2; clone size: NA; V gene: TRBV29-1; D gene: NA
CDR3 protein: CATSRAAGPEETQYF; CDR3 DNA: TGTGCCACCAGCAGAGCCGCCGGGCCTGAAGAGACCCAGTACTTC; J gene: TRBJ2-5; clone size: NA; V gene: TRBV15; D gene: NA
CDR3 protein: CASSQVETQYF; CDR3 DNA: TGTGCCAGCAGCCAAGTGGAGACCCAGTACTTC; J gene: TRBJ2-5; clone size: few; V gene: TRBV14; D gene: NA
CDR3 protein: CASSLGAGETSGSYEQYF; CDR3 DNA: TGCGCCAGCAGCTTGGGGGCAGGAGAGACTAGCGGGAGCTACGAGCAGTACTTC; J gene: TRBJ2-7; clone size: few; V gene: TRBV5-1; D gene: TRBD2
CDR3 protein: CASRPTGTLRGYTF; CDR3 DNA: TGTGCCAGCAGACCTACCGGGACTTTGAGGGGCTACACCTTC; J gene: TRBJ1-2; clone size: once; V gene: TRBV6-6; D gene: NA